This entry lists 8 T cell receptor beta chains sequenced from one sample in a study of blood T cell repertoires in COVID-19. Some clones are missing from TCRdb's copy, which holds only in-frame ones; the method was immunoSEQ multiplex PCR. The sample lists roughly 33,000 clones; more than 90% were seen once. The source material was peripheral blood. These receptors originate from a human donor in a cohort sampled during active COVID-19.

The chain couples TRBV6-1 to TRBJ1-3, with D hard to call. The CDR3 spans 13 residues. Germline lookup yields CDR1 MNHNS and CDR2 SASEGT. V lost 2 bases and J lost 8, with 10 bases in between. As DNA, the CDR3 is TGTGCCAGCAGTGAAATATTGCGGGACACCATATATTTT. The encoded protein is CASSEILRDTIYF.

CDR3 loop: CAISEAGQMARGLFF. CDR3 sequence (DNA): TGTGCCATCAGTGAGGCGGGACAGATGGCCCGAGGGTTGTTTTTT. This chain uses TRBV10-3 with TRBJ1-4, with TRBD1 identical over 7 bases. This CDR3 comprises 15 residues. After removal of 2 bases from V and 15 bases from J, the junction contained 15 bases not matched to a gene. Germline loops: CDR1 ENHRY, CDR2 SYGVKD.

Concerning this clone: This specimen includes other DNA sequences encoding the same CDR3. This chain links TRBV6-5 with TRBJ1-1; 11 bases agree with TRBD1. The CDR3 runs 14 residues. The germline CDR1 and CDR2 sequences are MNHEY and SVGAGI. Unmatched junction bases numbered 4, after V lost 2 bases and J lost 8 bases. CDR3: CASSYTGQGAEAFF. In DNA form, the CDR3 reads TGTGCCAGCAGTTACACCGGACAGGGGGCGGAAGCTTTCTTT.

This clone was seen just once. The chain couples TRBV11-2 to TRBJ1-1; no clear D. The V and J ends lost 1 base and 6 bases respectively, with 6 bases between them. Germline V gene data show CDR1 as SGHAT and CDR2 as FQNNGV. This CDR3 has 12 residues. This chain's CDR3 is CASSLVQAEAFF. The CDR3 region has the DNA TGTGCCAGCAGCTTAGTACAAGCTGAAGCTTTCTTT.

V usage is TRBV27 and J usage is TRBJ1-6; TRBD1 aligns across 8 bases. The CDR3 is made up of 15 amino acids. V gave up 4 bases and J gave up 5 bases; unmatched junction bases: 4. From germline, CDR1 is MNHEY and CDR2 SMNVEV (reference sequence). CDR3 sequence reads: CASSSPDRDNSPLHF. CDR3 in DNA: TGTGCCAGCAGTTCGCCGGACAGGGATAATTCACCCCTCCACTTT.

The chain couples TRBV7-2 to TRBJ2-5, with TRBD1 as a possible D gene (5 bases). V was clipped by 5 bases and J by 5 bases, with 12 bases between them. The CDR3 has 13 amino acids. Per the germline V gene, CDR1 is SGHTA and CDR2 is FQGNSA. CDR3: CASSTYAGETQYF. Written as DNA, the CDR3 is TGTGCCAGCAGCACCTATGCAGGGGAGACCCAGTACTTC.

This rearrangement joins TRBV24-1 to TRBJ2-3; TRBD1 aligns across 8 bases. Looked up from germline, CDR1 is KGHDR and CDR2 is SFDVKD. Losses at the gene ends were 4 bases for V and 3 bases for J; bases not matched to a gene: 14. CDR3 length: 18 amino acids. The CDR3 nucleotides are TGTGCCACCAGTGACCCTAAGGTAGACAGGGGAGTTACAGATACGCAGTATTTT. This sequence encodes CATSDPKVDRGVTDTQYF.

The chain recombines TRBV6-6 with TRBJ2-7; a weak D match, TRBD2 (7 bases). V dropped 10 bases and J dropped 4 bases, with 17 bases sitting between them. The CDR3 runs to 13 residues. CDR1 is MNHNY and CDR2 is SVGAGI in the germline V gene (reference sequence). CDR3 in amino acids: CATQRGAEYEQYF. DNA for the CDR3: TGTGCCACTCAACGGGGGGCGGAGTACGAGCAGTACTTC.